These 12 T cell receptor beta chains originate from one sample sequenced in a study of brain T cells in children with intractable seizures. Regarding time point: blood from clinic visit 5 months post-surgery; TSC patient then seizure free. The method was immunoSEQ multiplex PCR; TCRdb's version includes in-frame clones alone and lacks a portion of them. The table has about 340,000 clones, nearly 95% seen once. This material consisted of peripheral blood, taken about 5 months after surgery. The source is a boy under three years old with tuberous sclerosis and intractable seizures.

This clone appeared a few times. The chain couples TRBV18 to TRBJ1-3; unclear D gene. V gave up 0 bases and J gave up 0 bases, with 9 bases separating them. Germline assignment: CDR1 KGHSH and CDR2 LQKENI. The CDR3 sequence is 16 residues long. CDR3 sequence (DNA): TGTGCCAGCTCACCACCCATCAGGAACTCTGGAAACACCATATATTTT. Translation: CASSPPIRNSGNTIYF. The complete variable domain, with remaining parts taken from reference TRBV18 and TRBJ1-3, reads NAGVMQNPRHLVRRRGQEARLRCSPMKGHSHVYWYRQLPEEGLKFMVYLQKENIIDESGMPKERFSAEFPKEGPSILRIQQVVRGDSAAYFCASSPPIRNSGNTIYFGEGSWLTVV.

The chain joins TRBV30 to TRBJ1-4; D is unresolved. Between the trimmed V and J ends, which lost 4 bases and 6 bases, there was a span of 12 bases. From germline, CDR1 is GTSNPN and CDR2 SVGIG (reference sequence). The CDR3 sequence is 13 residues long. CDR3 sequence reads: CAWNNQWDEKLFF. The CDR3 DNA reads TGTGCCTGGAACAACCAATGGGATGAAAAACTGTTTTTT.

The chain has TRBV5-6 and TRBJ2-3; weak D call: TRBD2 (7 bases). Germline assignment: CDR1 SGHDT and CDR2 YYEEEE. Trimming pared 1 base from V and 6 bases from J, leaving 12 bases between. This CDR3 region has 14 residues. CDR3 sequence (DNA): TGTGCCAGCAGCTTGTGGGGGGGGCCGGATACGCAGTATTTT. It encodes CASSLWGGPDTQYF.

The CDR3 spells CASSLYLPDTQYF. As DNA, the CDR3 is TGTGCCAGCAGTTTATATCTACCGGATACGCAGTATTTT. The chain couples TRBV27 to TRBJ2-3; no clear D. The CDR3 spans 13 residues. Germline loops: CDR1 MNHEY, CDR2 SMNVEV (reference sequence). The V end was cut by 1 base, the J end by 6 bases, with 8 bases between.

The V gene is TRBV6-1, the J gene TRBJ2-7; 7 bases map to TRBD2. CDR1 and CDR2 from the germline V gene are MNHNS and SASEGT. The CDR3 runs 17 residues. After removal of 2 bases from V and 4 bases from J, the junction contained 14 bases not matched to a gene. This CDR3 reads CASSETGGLGSPYEQYF. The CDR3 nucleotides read TGTGCCAGCAGTGAAACGGGAGGTTTGGGTTCCCCGTACGAGCAGTACTTC.

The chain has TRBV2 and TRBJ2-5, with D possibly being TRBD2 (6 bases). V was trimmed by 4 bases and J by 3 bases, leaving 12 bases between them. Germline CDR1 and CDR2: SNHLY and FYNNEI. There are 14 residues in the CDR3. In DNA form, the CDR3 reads TGTGCCAGCAGTGTCGTGACTAGTGAAGAGACCCAGTACTTC. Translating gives CASSVVTSEETQYF.

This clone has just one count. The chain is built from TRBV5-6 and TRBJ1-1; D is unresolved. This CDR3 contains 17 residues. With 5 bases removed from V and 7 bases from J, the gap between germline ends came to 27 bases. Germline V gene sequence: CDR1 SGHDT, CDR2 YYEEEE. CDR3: CASSFPHPAIGRNEAFF. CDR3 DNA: TGTGCCAGCAGTTTCCCACATCCGGCGATAGGACGGAATGAAGCTTTCTTT.

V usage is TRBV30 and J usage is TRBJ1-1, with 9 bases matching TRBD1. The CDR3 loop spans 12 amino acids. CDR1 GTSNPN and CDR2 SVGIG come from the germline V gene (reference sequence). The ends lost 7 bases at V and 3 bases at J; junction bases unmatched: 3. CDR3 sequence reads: CALGQGHTEAFF. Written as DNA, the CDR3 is TGTGCCTTGGGACAGGGCCACACTGAAGCTTTCTTT.

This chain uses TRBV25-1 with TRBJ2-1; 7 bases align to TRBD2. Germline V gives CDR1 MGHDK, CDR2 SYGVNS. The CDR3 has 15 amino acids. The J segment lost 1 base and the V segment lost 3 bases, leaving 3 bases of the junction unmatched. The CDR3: CASSEVGGSYNEQFF. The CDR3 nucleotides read TGTGCCAGCAGTGAGGTGGGAGGGTCCTACAATGAGCAGTTCTTC.

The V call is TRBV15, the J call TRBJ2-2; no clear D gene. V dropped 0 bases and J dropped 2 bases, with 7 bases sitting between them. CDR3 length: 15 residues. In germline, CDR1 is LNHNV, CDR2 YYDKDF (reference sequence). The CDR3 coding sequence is TGTGCCACCAGCAGAGATCGAATCAACACCGGGGAGCTGTTTTTT. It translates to CATSRDRINTGELFF.

The CDR3 coding sequence is TGTGCCAGCAGCTTAGCCTACGTCTCCGCTGAAGCTTTCTTT. Its protein product is CASSLAYVSAEAFF. The rearrangement uses TRBV7-6 and TRBJ1-1, with D uncertain. Trimming left V 0 bases short and J 6 bases short, with 11 bases between. This CDR3 region has 14 residues. In germline, CDR1 is SGHVS, CDR2 FNYEAQ.

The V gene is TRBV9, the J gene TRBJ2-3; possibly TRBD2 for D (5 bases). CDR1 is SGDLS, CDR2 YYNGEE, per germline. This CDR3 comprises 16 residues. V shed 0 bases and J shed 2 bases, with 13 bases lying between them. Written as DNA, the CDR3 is TGTGCCAGCAGCGTAGACATTAGCGCCCTCACAGATACGCAGTATTTT. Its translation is CASSVDISALTDTQYF.